This record covers a single T cell receptor beta chain. The antigen is undetermined. The sample is drawn from a study of shared clonotypes between healthy human individuals. Assay execution proceeded at the deep level. TCRdb's copy holds only in-frame clones and misses some; the assay was immunoSEQ multiplex PCR. This table has roughly 480,000 clones, roughly 78% appearing once. Whole-study findings and limits: The donor pool, a small one, limited the genetic and exposure-history diversity represented. Sampling covered blood only; tissue repertoires likely differ.

J lost 8 bases, V lost 9 bases, and 10 bases had no gene match. CDR3 length equals 15 residues. CDR1 and CDR2 from the germline V gene are ENHRY and SYGVKD. The sequenced material came from PBMCs. This receptor was obtained from a woman aged 40 to 50 in good health. Some clones in this sample may be carry-over from other donors' samples. The chain recombines TRBV10-3 with TRBJ2-1, with 13 bases that match TRBD2. This CDR3 reads CAMRGGLAGVHEQFF. CDR3 DNA sequence: TGTGCCATGAGAGGAGGACTAGCGGGAGTCCATGAGCAGTTCTTC.